These 5 T cell receptor beta chains were sequenced from one sample in a study of patients and donors after allogeneic stem cell transplantation. A single record per CDR3 protein comes from TCRdb applying MiXCR to the RT-PCR reads. The data show approximately 170,000 distinct CDR3 sequences, more than 20% seen once. The sample comprised blood, either unsorted or a sorted T cell fraction (not recorded which). Receptors originate from a human donor who was either an allogeneic HSCT recipient or a stem cell or donor lymphocyte infusion donor (not recorded which). It is not recorded whose cells these are; they may come from a transplant donor.

Regarding this clonotype: One end of the junction is discordant with germline, which a read error may explain. This rearrangement joins TRBV3-1 to TRBJ1-2, with 7 positions matching TRBD1. This CDR3 has 11 residues. In germline, CDR1 is LGHDT, CDR2 YNNKEL (reference sequence). The DNA for the CDR3 is TGTGCCAGCAGCCCCTCGGACAGGCTCCACTTC. This gives the protein CASSPSDRLHF.

This sequence joins TRBV4-2 and TRBJ1-3; 8 nucleotides align to TRBD1. Germline V gene data show CDR1 as LGHNA and CDR2 as YNFKEQ. V was pared by 5 bases and J by 2 bases, with 8 bases of the junction left unmatched. CDR3 length: 16 residues. CDR3 DNA sequence: TGTGCCAGCAGCGTCTACAGGGGGAACGCTGGAAACACCATATATTTT. Amino acids: CASSVYRGNAGNTIYF.

For this clonotype: One end of the junction fails to match germline, which may point to a read error. This sequence joins TRBV6-2 or TRBV6-3 and TRBJ2-2, with TRBD2 as a possible D gene (5 bases). The CDR3 runs 17 residues. Per germline, CDR1 MNHEY and CDR2 SVGEGT. DNA for the CDR3: TGTGCCAGAAGTTACACCCGGGGAAGTCGGTACACCGGGGAGCTGTTTTTT. The encoded protein is CARSYTRGSRYTGELFF.

The chain links TRBV27 to TRBJ2-1; 11 positions agree with TRBD2. The CDR3 runs to 19 residues. V lost 2 bases and J lost 0; bases outside the gene matches: 9. CDR1 and CDR2 from the germline V gene are MNHEY and SMNVEV (reference sequence). The CDR3 region is CASSLPTVAGGPSYNEQFF. The CDR3 coding sequence is TGTGCCAGCAGTTTACCGACAGTAGCGGGAGGGCCCTCCTACAATGAGCAGTTCTTC.

The chain joins TRBV4-2 to TRBJ2-7; D is perhaps TRBD1 or TRBD2 (5 bases each). V lost 0 bases to trimming and J lost 7 bases, with 19 bases between them. The length of the CDR3 is 16 residues. From germline, CDR1 is LGHNA and CDR2 YNFKEQ. The CDR3 DNA reads as TGTGCCAGCAGCCAAGAGACGGGACCCGTCGTAGGAGAGCAGTACTTC. As protein: CASSQETGPVVGEQYF.